The entry that follows covers one T cell receptor (beta chain) sequence. Its antigen is undetermined. This sample is part of a study of cytomegalovirus exposure and HLA in healthy donors. Broader study findings: Association of a missense DCLRE1C variant with TCR beta V- and J-gene trimming was reported in a later analysis.

The primer mix had 60 Vbeta and 13 Jbeta primers. Clones were read by immunoSEQ multiplex PCR, and TCRdb kept only the in-frame ones, dropping some. This table lists about 130,000 clones. The sequenced sample consisted of PBMCs. The receptor comes from a man younger than 35 in good health and CMV-seronegative.

This CDR3 is CASSPVWGDTGELFF. In nucleotides, the CDR3 is TGTGCCAGCAGCCCCGTTTGGGGCGACACCGGGGAGCTGTTTTTT. J is TRBJ2-2 and V is TRBV11-3; D possibly corresponds to TRBD1 (5 bases). The ends were cut back, 5 bases at V and 3 bases at J, with 13 bases in the middle. CDR1 is SGHNT and CDR2 is YENEEA in the germline V gene. This CDR3 has 15 amino acids.